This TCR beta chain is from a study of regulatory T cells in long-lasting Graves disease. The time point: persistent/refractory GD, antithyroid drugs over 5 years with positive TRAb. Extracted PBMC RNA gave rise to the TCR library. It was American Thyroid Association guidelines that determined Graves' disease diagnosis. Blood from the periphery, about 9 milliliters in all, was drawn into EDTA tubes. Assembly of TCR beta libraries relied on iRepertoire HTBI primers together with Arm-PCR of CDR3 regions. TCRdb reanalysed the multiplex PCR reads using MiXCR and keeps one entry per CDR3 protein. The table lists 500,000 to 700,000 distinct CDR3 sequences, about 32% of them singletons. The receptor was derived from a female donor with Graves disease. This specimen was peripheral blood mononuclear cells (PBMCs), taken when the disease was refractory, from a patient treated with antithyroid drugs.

Written as DNA, the CDR3 is TGCAGCGTCATCGAGACTTGGTCCTACGAGCAGTACTTC. Encoded protein: CSVIETWSYEQYF. This rearrangement joins TRBV29-1 to TRBJ2-7; D not certain. This CDR3 region has 13 residues. V lost 6 bases and J 1 base, leaving 13 bases between the germline ends. Per germline, CDR1 SQVTM and CDR2 ANQGSEA.